The next 2 T cell receptor beta chains were all read from a single sample in a study of vaccination and CD4 T cells after COVID-19. Once obtained from cultured CD4+ T cells, the DNA was sequenced using the Oncomine TCR Beta short-read assay. One entry per CDR3 protein, called by TCRdb with MiXCR from the PCR reads. The table has about 18,000 distinct CDR3 sequences, around 80% seen once. Treatment indicated: roughly nine-day PBMC culture with coronavirus spike peptide pools or control peptides (ViraFEST assay). What these receptors recognize is not known. The sequences come from CD4+ T cells from blood, cultured in vitro, collected after SARS-CoV-2 vaccination. These TCRs come from a human donor who received a COVID-19 vaccine.

The chain couples TRBV20-1 to TRBJ2-5; TRBD1 or TRBD2 may be the D gene (5 bases each). The CDR3 is made up of 16 amino acids. Per the germline V gene, CDR1 is DFQATT and CDR2 is SNEGSKA (reference sequence). V lost 3 bases and J lost 1, with 18 bases in between. The CDR3 DNA sequence: TGCAGTGCTAGTTCGGGTCGGGGCAGATTCCAAGAGACCCAGTACTTC. Its translation: CSASSGRGRFQETQYF.

The chain recombines TRBV19 with TRBJ2-1; 8 nucleotides match TRBD1. From germline, CDR1 is LNHDA and CDR2 SQIVND (reference sequence). The CDR3 length is 13 residues. The V and J ends lost 6 bases and 6 bases, in that order; junction bases with no gene match: 4. The CDR3 reads CASRPGQGNEQFF. The CDR3 DNA sequence: TGTGCCAGTAGACCTGGACAGGGCAATGAGCAGTTCTTC.